Presented here are 30 T cell receptor beta chains from one specimen sequenced in a study of Tregs in tolerant kidney transplant recipients. Using immunoSEQ multiplex PCR, the repertoire was profiled, and TCRdb retains in-frame clones only, with some absent. Its clone listing holds approximately 35,000 clones. The specimen comprised CD8+ T cells from blood, sampled before the transplant. These receptors were obtained from a human donor who received a combined kidney and bone marrow transplant.

CDR3 in amino acids: CASSAGQGVVEQYF. The sequenced part of the CDR3 DNA is TGTGCCAGCAGTGCCGGACAGGGAGTGGTCGAG. The chain couples TRBV6-1 to TRBJ2-7; TRBD1 aligns across 8 bases. The observed sequence ends 3 residues before the CDR3 terminus, with the missing tail filled in from the germline J gene. V trimming: 4 bases; J trimming: 6 bases; junction bases outside the gene matches: 8. Germline V CDR1 and CDR2: MNHNS, SASEGT. The CDR3 is made up of 14 amino acids.

On this clone itself: The read terminates 3 residues ahead of where the CDR3 ends, so the germline J gene completes it. The chain combines TRBV7-6 with TRBJ2-5, with D tentatively TRBD1 (7 bases). The CDR3 covers 16 residues. Trimming cost V 1 base and J 4 bases, with 16 bases left between them. Germline V gene lookup returns CDR1 SGHVS and CDR2 FNYEAQ. The sequenced part of the CDR3 DNA is TGTGCCAGCAGCTTAGTTTGGAGGGGGCGAGGAGAGACC. It translates to CASSLVWRGRGET. The entire CDR3 protein is CASSLVWRGRGETQYF.

Notes on this clone: The sequence runs out 3 residues before the end of the CDR3; the remainder is reconstructed from the germline J gene. The chain is built from TRBV30 and TRBJ2-7; D possibly corresponds to TRBD1 (6 bases). Trimming took off 2 bases at V and 6 bases at J, with 11 bases between the two ends. In germline, CDR1 is GTSNPN, CDR2 SVGIG (reference sequence). The CDR3 has 12 amino acids. The CDR3 bases that were read are TGTGCCTGGAGTTTACAGGGCTTCGAG. Translated, it gives CAWSLQGFE. The full CDR3 is CAWSLQGFEQYF.

As concerns this clone: The DNA ends 3 residues before the CDR3 does, and the rest of the CDR3 is filled in from the germline J gene. The chain links TRBV13 to TRBJ2-6; a weak D match, TRBD2 (6 bases). Trimming removed 7 bases at V and 0 bases at J, with 10 bases between. Germline CDR1 and CDR2: PRHDT and FYEKMQ (reference sequence). The CDR3 covers 15 residues. The covered CDR3 bases are TGTGCCAGCAAGTCCGGGGGCTCTGGGGCCAACGTC. As protein: CASKSGGSGANV. The complete CDR3 reads CASKSGGSGANVLTF.

About this clone itself: The read ends 3 residues before the CDR3 terminus; that terminus is restored from the germline J gene. The rearrangement links TRBV2 to TRBJ2-7, with D perhaps TRBD2 (6 bases). The CDR3 contains 13 residues. V dropped 10 bases and J dropped 2 bases, with 15 bases sitting between them. The germline V gene has CDR1 SNHLY and CDR2 FYNNEI. CDR3 bases read: TGTGCCACCGGGGGTGGGCAAGCCTACGAG. Translating gives CATGGGQAYE. The CDR3 in its entirety is CATGGGQAYEQYF.

The covered CDR3 bases are TGTGCCAGCAGCCAAGGGGCCGGGGGGCTGGGGTACAATGAG. Its translation is CASSQGAGGLGYNE. In full, the CDR3 reads CASSQGAGGLGYNEQFF. V and J are TRBV13 and TRBJ2-1; D is possibly TRBD2 (7 bases). The read terminates 3 residues ahead of where the CDR3 ends, so the germline J gene completes it. The CDR3 has 17 residues. Germline values: CDR1 PRHDT, CDR2 FYEKMQ (reference sequence). The V gene lost 5 bases and the J gene lost 4 bases, with 21 bases spanning the gap. Filled out from reference TRBV13 and TRBJ2-1, the complete variable domain reads AAGVIQSPRHLIKEKRETATLKCYPIPRHDTVYWYQQGPGQDPQFLISFYEKMQSDKGSIPDRFSAQQFSDYHSELNMSSLELGDSALYFCASSQGAGGLGYNEQFFGPGTRLTVL.

A word on this clone: The read terminates 3 residues before the CDR3 end, so the remaining end is supplied by the germline J gene. The chain employs TRBV30 and TRBJ1-2, with D perhaps matching TRBD1 (6 bases). The germline CDR1 and CDR2 sequences are GTSNPN and SVGIG (reference sequence). CDR3 size: 10 residues. Incomplete CDR3 DNA: TGTGCCTGGAGAGACAGGGGC. Translation gives CAWRDRG. The CDR3, in full, reads CAWRDRGYTF.

To note about this clone: The observed sequence ends 3 residues before the CDR3 terminus, with the missing tail filled in from the germline J gene. V and J are TRBV6-2 or TRBV6-3 and TRBJ2-1; no clear D. The germline V and J ends were trimmed by 2 bases and 3 bases, with 5 bases remaining between them. The CDR3 extends over 13 amino acids. Germline V gene lookup returns CDR1 MNHEY and CDR2 SVGEGT. The CDR3 bases that were read are TGTGCCAGCAGTTACCTAATCTACAATGAG. Residues: CASSYLIYNE. Given in full, the CDR3 is CASSYLIYNEQFF.

As for this clone: The read gets to within 3 residues of the CDR3 end, and the germline J gene fills in the rest. V is TRBV6-2 or TRBV6-3 and J is TRBJ2-7; 8 bases line up with TRBD1. The CDR3 contains 17 residues. Germline CDR1 MNHEY, CDR2 SVGEGT. V trimming: 0 bases; J trimming: 6 bases; junction bases outside the gene matches: 13. The DNA read from the CDR3 is TGTGCCAGCAGTTACTCGAGTTGGGGACGGACAGGGCCCGAG. Translating it yields CASSYSSWGRTGPE. The complete CDR3 reads CASSYSSWGRTGPEQYF.

Worth noting for this clone: The read falls 3 residues short of the CDR3 end, and the missing part is taken from the germline J gene. The chain links TRBV6-1 to TRBJ1-1; a possible D gene is TRBD1 (5 bases). This CDR3 is built from 15 residues. Germline V gene lookup returns CDR1 MNHNS and CDR2 SASEGT. The V and J ends lost 2 bases and 0 bases respectively, with 10 bases between them. Here the CDR3 reads CASSEMGLVNTEAFF. The CDR3 bases that were read are TGTGCCAGCAGTGAAATGGGGCTGGTGAACACTGAA.

Concerning this clone: The read falls 3 residues short of the CDR3 end, and the missing part is taken from the germline J gene. V usage is TRBV20-1 and J usage is TRBJ2-4; 7 bases align to TRBD2. Germline CDR1 reads DFQATT; CDR2 reads SNEGSKA (reference sequence). The CDR3 is 18 residues long. V shed 2 bases, J shed 0 bases, and the junction held 13 bases outside the gene matches. The sequenced part of the CDR3 DNA is TGCAGTGCTAGAAATTTGGCTAGCGGAGACCTAGCCAAAAACATT. Translation gives CSARNLASGDLAKNI. The whole CDR3 sequence reads CSARNLASGDLAKNIQYF.

A remark on this clone: The read ends 3 residues shy of where the CDR3 ends; the end is completed using the germline J gene. This chain connects TRBV7-2 to TRBJ1-4; 8 nucleotides line up with TRBD1. With V trimmed by 5 bases and J by 8 bases, 10 bases remained unmatched. This CDR3 region has 15 residues. The germline V gene encodes CDR1 SGHTA and CDR2 FQGNSA. Partial CDR3 DNA: TGTGCCAGCAGCCAGAGGCCAGGGGGCTCAGAAAAA. The encoded protein is CASSQRPGGSEK. The CDR3 in full is CASSQRPGGSEKLFF. The full variable domain, with the rest looked up from reference TRBV7-2 and TRBJ1-4, is GAGVSQSPSNKVTEKGKDVELRCDPISGHTALYWYRQSLGQGLEFLIYFQGNSAPDKSGLPSDRFSAERTGGSVSTLTIQRTQQEDSAVYLCASSQRPGGSEKLFFGSGTQLSVL.

With respect to this clone: The read halts 3 residues ahead of the CDR3 end, with the missing end drawn from the germline J gene. This sequence joins TRBV12-3 or TRBV12-4 and TRBJ1-1; D unclear. V lost 3 bases to trimming and J lost 0 bases, with 5 bases between them. This CDR3 contains 13 residues. This CDR3 is CASSFPMNTEAFF. CDR3 bases read: TGTGCCAGCAGTTTTCCCATGAACACTGAA.

On this clone itself: The CDR3 end is not reached by the read, which stops 3 residues before it; the germline J gene fills it in. The chain couples TRBV19 to TRBJ2-4; D is perhaps TRBD1 (6 bases). Germline V gene sequence: CDR1 LNHDA, CDR2 SQIVND (reference sequence). This CDR3 has 15 amino acids. The V end lost 3 bases, the J end lost 6 bases, and 15 bases lay between the germline ends. CDR3 amino acids: CASSIGQGLRNIQYF. The sequenced part of the CDR3 DNA is TGTGCCAGTAGTATCGGGCAGGGGTTAAGAAACATT.

Concerning this clone: Coverage ceases 3 residues before the CDR3 finishes, and the germline J gene fills in the end. The J gene is TRBJ2-1, the V gene TRBV30; D perhaps matches TRBD2 (5 bases). The CDR3 spans 16 residues. CDR1 and CDR2 from the germline V gene are GTSNPN and SVGIG (reference sequence). V dropped 1 base and J dropped 1 base, with 14 bases sitting between them. The sequenced CDR3 bases are TGTGCCTGGAGTGGCATCACTAGTGGTTCCTACAATGAG. It translates to CAWSGITSGSYNE. The entire CDR3 is CAWSGITSGSYNEQFF.

Concerning this clone itself: The read comes to an end 3 residues before the CDR3 does, leaving the germline J gene to fill in the end. V gene TRBV19 combines with J gene TRBJ2-2; 8 bases match TRBD1. Germline trimming cut 0 bases from V and 2 bases from J; bases unmatched to any gene: 2. CDR1 and CDR2 from the germline V gene are LNHDA and SQIVND (reference sequence). The CDR3 is 16 amino acids. CDR3 region: CASSIDSGGNTGELFF. The CDR3 bases that were read are TGTGCCAGTAGTATAGATTCAGGGGGCAACACCGGGGAG.

Turning to this clone: The sequenced fragment ends 3 residues before the CDR3 boundary, so the rest is inferred from the germline J gene. This sequence joins TRBV5-1 and TRBJ2-5; D is perhaps TRBD1 (6 bases). Germline lookup yields CDR1 SGHRS and CDR2 YFSETQ. The length of the CDR3 is 16 residues. V was cut by 0 bases and J by 5 bases, with 17 bases left in between. CDR3 sequence: CASSLVPRDMGETQYF. The sequenced part of the CDR3 DNA is TGCGCCAGCAGCTTGGTTCCCCGGGACATGGGTGAGACC.

A note on this clone: The read ends 3 residues early relative to the CDR3; the germline J gene fills the gap. V gene TRBV2 combines with J gene TRBJ1-3; D is undetermined. The CDR3 runs to 11 residues. V lost 11 bases, J lost 4 bases, and 9 bases lay in between. Germline V CDR1 and CDR2: SNHLY, FYNNEI. CDR3 amino acids: CAHGPGNTIYF. CDR3 bases read: TGTGCCCATGGGCCAGGAAACACC. Full variable domain (rest looked up from reference TRBV2 and TRBJ1-3): EPEVTQTPSHQVTQMGQEVILRCVPISNHLYFYWYRQILGQKVEFLVSFYNNEISEKSEIFDDQFSVERPDGSNFTLKIRSTKLEDSAMYFCAHGPGNTIYFGEGSWLTVV.

For this clone: The read halts 3 residues ahead of the CDR3 end, with the missing end drawn from the germline J gene. V gene TRBV20-1 combines with J gene TRBJ2-7; 7 nucleotides align to TRBD2. The germline V gene encodes CDR1 DFQATT and CDR2 SNEGSKA (reference sequence). The CDR3 sequence is 13 residues long. V lost 6 bases, J lost 5 bases, and 10 bases stayed unmatched. The CDR3 region is CSAPRGVPHEQYF. The CDR3 bases that were read are TGCAGTGCCCCCCGGGGGGTACCCCACGAG.

With respect to this clone: Read sequence stops 3 residues before the CDR3 end, and the germline J gene provides the missing end. This chain joins TRBV7-7 and TRBJ2-2; maybe TRBD1 (6 bases). The germline V gene encodes CDR1 SSHAT and CDR2 FNYEAQ (reference sequence). The CDR3 length is 14 residues. Trimming removed 5 bases from V and 1 base from J, with 8 bases in between. Partial CDR3 DNA: TGTGCCAGCAGCCTGGGACAGAACACCGGGGAG. It specifies CASSLGQNTGE. The whole CDR3 sequence is CASSLGQNTGELFF.

Comment on this clone: The observed sequence ends 3 residues before the CDR3 terminus, with the missing tail filled in from the germline J gene. This chain joins TRBV19 and TRBJ2-7, with no clear D. V lost 5 bases and J 3 bases, leaving 14 bases between the germline ends. The length of the CDR3 is 14 residues. The germline V gene has CDR1 LNHDA and CDR2 SQIVND (reference sequence). The sequenced CDR3 bases are TGTGCCAGTAGTGTAGTGAGAGGTGGCTACGAG. As protein: CASSVVRGGYE. The full CDR3 protein reads CASSVVRGGYEQYF.

On this clone: The read is 3 residues too short to cover the CDR3 end, so that end is filled in from the germline J gene. The genes are TRBV2 and TRBJ1-5; the D is unclear. V was clipped by 4 bases and J by 0 bases, with 10 bases between them. Per the germline V gene, CDR1 is SNHLY and CDR2 is FYNNEI. The CDR3 totals 15 residues. CDR3 bases read: TGTGCCAGCAGTGTGGGCCAGATTAGCAATCAGCCC. It is translated as CASSVGQISNQP. The whole CDR3 protein reads CASSVGQISNQPQHF.

A remark on this clone: The read falls 3 residues short of the CDR3 end, and the missing part is taken from the germline J gene. The chain combines TRBV6-1 with TRBJ2-2, with 8 bases matching TRBD1. This CDR3 is 15 amino acids long. CDR1 is MNHNS and CDR2 is SASEGT in the germline V gene. With 3 bases clipped from V and 6 bases from J, the junction kept 6 bases outside the gene matches. The CDR3 region is CASSDRTGWAGELFF. The sequenced CDR3 bases are TGTGCCAGCAGTGACCGGACAGGGTGGGCCGGGGAG.

Notes on this clone: Sequence at one end of the junction differs from germline and may be a read error. Here the CDR3 reads CASSHPSGSHEQYF. The sequenced part of the CDR3 DNA is TGTGCCAGCAGCCATCCTAGCGGCTCCCACGAG. The V and J genes are TRBV7-9 and TRBJ2-7; 7 nucleotides line up with TRBD2. The CDR3 goes on 3 residues after the read ends, and that part is filled in from the germline J gene. The CDR3 loop spans 14 amino acids. The germline V gene has CDR1 SEHNR and CDR2 FQNEAQ (reference sequence). The whole variable domain, remainder taken from reference TRBV7-9 and TRBJ2-7, is DTGVSQNPRHKITKRGQNVTFRCDPISEHNRLYWYRQTLGQGPEFLTYFQNEAQLEKSRLLSDRFSAERPKGSFSTLEIQRTEQGDSAMYLCASSHPSGSHEQYFGPGTRLTVT.

As regards this clone: The read terminates 3 residues before the CDR3 end, so the remaining end is supplied by the germline J gene. V gene TRBV7-9 combines with J gene TRBJ1-4; 7 bases agree with TRBD1. The CDR3 consists of 14 residues. The germline CDR1 and CDR2 sequences are SEHNR and FQNEAQ (reference sequence). V gave up 6 bases and J gave up 0 bases; unmatched junction bases: 1. CDR3 amino acids: CASSGTATNEKLFF. The sequenced part of the CDR3 DNA is TGTGCCAGCAGTGGGACAGCAACTAATGAAAAA. Combining the CDR3 with reference TRBV7-9 and TRBJ1-4 gives the whole variable domain DTGVSQNPRHKITKRGQNVTFRCDPISEHNRLYWYRQTLGQGPEFLTYFQNEAQLEKSRLLSDRFSAERPKGSFSTLEIQRTEQGDSAMYLCASSGTATNEKLFFGSGTQLSVL.

About this clone itself: Sequencing ends 3 residues short of the CDR3 end; the germline J gene provides the rest. This rearrangement joins TRBV7-9 to TRBJ1-1; 12 bases match TRBD1. There are 14 residues in the CDR3. The J segment lost 4 bases and the V segment lost 5 bases, leaving 2 bases of the junction unmatched. The germline V gene has CDR1 SEHNR and CDR2 FQNEAQ (reference sequence). CDR3 sequence: CASSPGQGATEAFF. The CDR3 bases that were read are TGTGCCAGCAGCCCGGGACAGGGGGCCACTGAA.

Remarks on this clone: The read comes to an end 3 residues before the CDR3 does, leaving the germline J gene to fill in the end. The V and J genes are TRBV19 and TRBJ2-7; 11 bases are shared with TRBD2. After removal of 0 bases from V and 3 bases from J, the junction contained 1 base not matched to a gene. This CDR3 is 15 amino acids long. CDR1 LNHDA and CDR2 SQIVND come from the germline V gene (reference sequence). The CDR3 reads CASSIDGLAGYEQYF. CDR3 DNA (partial): TGTGCCAGTAGTATAGATGGACTAGCGGGCTACGAG.

In regard to this clone: From the germline J gene comes the end of the CDR3, since the read stops 3 residues before it. The chain combines TRBV19 with TRBJ1-5; 10 bases map to TRBD1. This CDR3 contains 16 residues. The trim removed 7 bases at V and 1 base at J, leaving 7 bases unmatched. Looked up from germline, CDR1 is LNHDA and CDR2 is SQIVND (reference sequence). The sequenced part of the CDR3 DNA is TGTGCCAGTATTTCCCGGGACAGGGGAAGCAATCAGCCC. This gives the protein CASISRDRGSNQP. From start to end, the CDR3 is CASISRDRGSNQPQHF.

With regard to this clone: Read sequence stops 3 residues before the CDR3 end, and the germline J gene provides the missing end. The chain employs TRBV7-9 and TRBJ2-7, with TRBD2 matching 8 bases. Germline lookup yields CDR1 SEHNR and CDR2 FQNEAQ (reference sequence). This CDR3 comprises 13 residues. J gave up 6 bases and V 6 bases, and 7 bases lay outside the gene matches. The DNA read from the CDR3 is TGTGCCAGCAGGGCCGGGGGGGAGGGCGAG. Amino acids: CASRAGGEGE. In full, the CDR3 is CASRAGGEGEQYF.

On this clone itself: The read halts 3 residues ahead of the CDR3 end, with the missing end drawn from the germline J gene. V is TRBV7-9 and J is TRBJ2-4, with D possibly matching TRBD2 (5 bases). V was cut by 2 bases and J by 8 bases, with 13 bases left in between. The CDR3 loop spans 14 amino acids. Germline lookup yields CDR1 SEHNR and CDR2 FQNEAQ (reference sequence). This CDR3 reads CASSLSTSQHIQYF. The covered CDR3 bases are TGTGCCAGCAGCTTAAGTACTAGTCAACACATT. Full variable domain (outside the CDR3, taken from reference TRBV7-9 and TRBJ2-4): DTGVSQNPRHKITKRGQNVTFRCDPISEHNRLYWYRQTLGQGPEFLTYFQNEAQLEKSRLLSDRFSAERPKGSFSTLEIQRTEQGDSAMYLCASSLSTSQHIQYFGAGTRLSVL.